These T cell receptor beta chains were read from a single sample in a study of identical twins. TCRdb reanalysed the 5' RACE reads using MiXCR and keeps one entry per CDR3 protein. The data hold hundreds of thousands of distinct CDR3 sequences, with about 20% observed a single time. The same sample was also used in a study of T cells expressing NK-cell markers.

The material sequenced was PBMCs. The receptor source for this set is a woman under 30 in good health. The CDR3 runs from the conserved cysteine through the conserved F or W. Each record gives: clone size, D gene, J gene, V gene, CDR3 protein, CDR3 DNA. D genes are given only for firm matches. A row's size may be missing; if present it is once, few, many or a size class.

. | . | TRBJ2-1 | TRBV24-1 | CATSTTGYNEQFF | TGTGCCACCAGTACTACAGGGTACAATGAGCAGTTCTTC
few | . | TRBJ2-3 | TRBV5-1 | CASSRGTVPSTDTQYF | TGCGCCAGCAGCCGGGGGACAGTCCCAAGCACAGATACGCAGTATTTT
few | TRBD2 | TRBJ2-2 | TRBV7-6 | CASSLGTSGGNTGELFF | TGTGCCAGCAGCCTTGGGACTAGCGGGGGAAACACCGGGGAGCTGTTTTTT
. | . | TRBJ1-1 | TRBV12-3/TRBV12-4 | CASSLEFTEAFF | TGTGCCAGCAGTTTAGAGTTCACTGAAGCTTTCTTT
. | TRBD2 | TRBJ2-6 | TRBV9 | CASSPTHSGRAANVLTF | TGTGCCAGCAGCCCCACCCATTCGGGGAGGGCAGCCAACGTCCTGACTTTC
. | . | TRBJ2-3 | TRBV21-1 | CASSKVPDTQYF | TGTGCCAGCAGCAAAGTTCCAGATACGCAGTATTTT
few | TRBD2 | TRBJ2-3 | TRBV20-1 | CSARDQRGGTTDTQYF | TGCAGTGCTAGAGATCAACGCGGGGGGACAACAGATACGCAGTATTTT
. | . | TRBJ2-3 | TRBV6-1 | CASSLGRAADTQYF | TGTGCCAGCAGCCTCGGACGGGCCGCAGATACGCAGTATTTT
few | TRBD2 | TRBJ2-3 | TRBV27 | CASSIIAGARGDTQYF | TGTGCCAGCAGTATCATAGCGGGGGCCCGGGGAGATACGCAGTATTTT
. | . | TRBJ2-7 | TRBV20-1 | CSARAIGRRGFTYEQYF | TGCAGTGCTAGAGCCATCGGTCGTCGGGGCTTTACCTACGAGCAGTACTTC
. | TRBD1 | TRBJ2-7 | TRBV7-2 | CAPRDRASYEQYF | TGTGCCCCCCGGGACAGGGCATCCTACGAGCAGTACTTC
many | . | TRBJ2-7 | TRBV10-3 | CAIGTSRTSYEQYF | TGTGCCATTGGGACATCTCGAACCTCCTACGAGCAGTACTTC
few | TRBD1 | TRBJ2-3 | TRBV10-3 | CAISENTDRGADTQYF | TGTGCCATCAGTGAGAATACGGACAGGGGCGCAGATACGCAGTATTTT
. | TRBD2 | TRBJ2-3 | TRBV5-1 | CASSARLAARTDTQYF | TGCGCCAGCAGCGCACGACTAGCGGCAAGGACAGATACGCAGTATTTT
. | TRBD2 | TRBJ2-7 | TRBV27 | CASQRDSYEQYF | TGTGCCAGCCAGCGGGACTCCTACGAGCAGTACTTC
. | . | TRBJ2-1 | TRBV20-1 | CSAQAGSSYNEQFF | TGCAGTGCTCAAGCGGGCAGCTCCTACAATGAGCAGTTCTTC
few | . | TRBJ2-5 | TRBV6-5 | CASSTGYGTQYF | TGTGCCAGCAGCACAGGGTATGGGACCCAGTACTTC
few | TRBD1 | TRBJ1-1 | TRBV12-3/TRBV12-4 | CASSYIAGGNTEAFF | TGTGCCAGCAGTTACATTGCAGGGGGGAACACTGAAGCTTTCTTT
few | . | TRBJ2-3 | TRBV20-1 | CSAGSARPDTQYF | TGCAGTGCTGGTAGCGCCAGACCAGATACGCAGTATTTT
. | . | TRBJ2-3 | TRBV7-2 | CASSLGGGTATDTQYF | TGTGCCAGCAGCTTAGGCGGCGGGACTGCCACAGATACGCAGTATTTT
. | . | TRBJ2-7 | TRBV20-1 | CSASGRVGARDEQYF | TGCAGTGCTAGCGGGCGGGTGGGAGCTAGGGACGAGCAGTACTTC
many | . | TRBJ2-1 | TRBV11-2 | CASSLDLGREQFF | TGTGCCAGCAGCTTAGATCTGGGGCGTGAGCAGTTCTTC
. | . | TRBJ2-6 | TRBV20-1 | CSARDSELRGANVLTF | TGCAGTGCTAGAGATAGTGAGCTACGTGGGGCCAACGTCCTGACTTTC
. | . | TRBJ2-5 | TRBV29-1 | CAGTIGRWTQYF | TGCGCGGGGACGATCGGGCGGTGGACCCAGTACTTC
. | . | TRBJ2-2 | TRBV2 | CASSEALAGELFF | TGTGCCAGCAGTGAAGCCTTGGCCGGGGAGCTGTTTTTT
. | TRBD1 | TRBJ2-2 | TRBV6-2/TRBV6-3 | CASSLPKGTGVFGELFF | TGTGCCAGCAGTCTACCGAAAGGGACAGGGGTATTCGGGGAGCTGTTTTTT
few | TRBD2 | TRBJ2-1 | TRBV5-1 | CASSIGTSGREQFF | TGCGCCAGCAGCATCGGGACTAGCGGTCGGGAGCAGTTCTTC
. | . | TRBJ2-1 | TRBV9 | CASSVGEWSEQFF | TGTGCCAGCAGCGTCGGGGAGTGGAGTGAGCAGTTCTTC
. | TRBD2 | TRBJ2-5 | TRBV11-2 | CASSFLAGLQETQYF | TGTGCCAGCAGCTTCCTAGCGGGCCTCCAAGAGACCCAGTACTTC
. | . | TRBJ2-1 | TRBV10-1 | CASSVKAGSSEQFF | TGCGCCAGCAGTGTCAAGGCGGGATCTAGTGAGCAGTTCTTC
few | TRBD2 | TRBJ2-7 | TRBV12-3/TRBV12-4 | CASSTSSGRVEQYF | TGTGCCAGCAGTACCTCTAGCGGGAGAGTCGAGCAGTACTTC
many | TRBD1 | TRBJ1-3 | TRBV12-3/TRBV12-4 | CASSLQTGTGNTIYF | TGTGCCAGCAGCCTACAGACAGGGACAGGAAACACCATATATTTT
. | . | TRBJ2-7 | TRBV6-1 | CASNSFYGGTGEQYF | TGTGCCAGCAATAGTTTCTACGGCGGGACGGGCGAGCAGTACTTC
. | . | TRBJ2-6 | TRBV7-9 | CAGQGGANVLTF | TGTGCCGGGCAGGGCGGGGCCAACGTCCTGACTTTC
medium-sized | . | TRBJ2-6 | TRBV6-5 | CASKTAGDAGANVLTF | TGTGCCAGCAAAACGGCAGGCGATGCGGGGGCCAACGTCCTGACTTTC
many | . | TRBJ1-1 | TRBV20-1 | CSARVGGSNTEAFF | TGCAGTGCTAGAGTGGGGGGATCCAACACTGAAGCTTTCTTT
few | TRBD1 | TRBJ1-2 | TRBV10-3 | CASRTGVGYTF | TGTGCCTCACGGACAGGGGTTGGCTACACCTTC
few | . | TRBJ1-1 | TRBV5-6 | CASSDYGQDEAFF | TGTGCCAGCAGCGACTATGGCCAGGATGAAGCTTTCTTT
. | TRBD2 | TRBJ2-1 | TRBV5-1 | CASSWGLAGGFYNEQFF | TGCGCCAGCAGCTGGGGTCTAGCGGGGGGATTCTACAATGAGCAGTTCTTC
once | TRBD2 | TRBJ2-1 | TRBV6-6 | CASSSPGAGGPYNEQFF | TGTGCCAGCAGTTCCCCAGGAGCGGGAGGGCCCTACAATGAGCAGTTCTTC